In this sample, the clone carrying this TCR beta chain turned up a few times. The target antigen is unknown. The template was genomic DNA from peripheral blood, not RNA. Losses at the gene ends were 1 base for V and 9 bases for J; bases not matched to a gene: 6. CDR3 length: 15 amino acids. The germline CDR1 and CDR2 sequences are PRHDT and FYEKMQ (reference sequence). The sample is drawn from a study of T cell repertoires in aging, cancer and after chemotherapy. Study-wide context: Donor ages fell into six groups from 30 or younger up to 70 or older. Over several months to years, re-sampled healthy donor repertoires clearly shared clones.

Overall study findings and caveats: Median generation probability rose over the chemotherapy interval in each cancer cohort, suggesting rebound thymic output.

Multiplex touch-down PCR with TRB-A/B primers amplified rearranged V-D-J TRB sequences. TCRdb redid the calling of the multiplex PCR reads with MiXCR, one entry per CDR3 protein. The sample has around 8,900 distinct CDR3 sequences, 32% seen once. This clonotype was sampled from a human donor in good health. Material: blood. The V gene is TRBV13, the J gene TRBJ2-1; 10 positions agree with TRBD1. The CDR3 reads CASSLVDRGQGEQFF. The CDR3 bases are TGTGCCAGCAGCTTAGTCGACAGGGGGCAAGGTGAGCAGTTCTTC. Drawing the rest from reference TRBV13 and TRBJ2-1, the complete variable domain is AAGVIQSPRHLIKEKRETATLKCYPIPRHDTVYWYQQGPGQDPQFLISFYEKMQSDKGSIPDRFSAQQFSDYHSELNMSSLELGDSALYFCASSLVDRGQGEQFFGPGTRLTVL.